This TCR beta chain is from a study of technical replicates of blood from a handful of donors. Profiling relied on immunoSEQ multiplex PCR, and the TCRdb table lists in-frame clones only, not all of them. Of tens of thousands of clones listed, around 90% were seen once; the top ten hold 4.5% to 5.5%. Germline CDR1 MDHEN, CDR2 SYDVKM. V was trimmed by 1 base and J by 5 bases, leaving 5 bases between them. This CDR3 contains 13 residues. The chain uses TRBV28 and TRBJ2-2; D not resolved. This TCR came from a human donor in good health. Some clones in this sample may be carry-over from other donors' samples. Sequenced input: PBMCs. In nucleotides, the CDR3 is TGTGCCAGCAGTTTATCCTATACCGGGGAGCTGTTTTTT. Protein product: CASSLSYTGELFF.